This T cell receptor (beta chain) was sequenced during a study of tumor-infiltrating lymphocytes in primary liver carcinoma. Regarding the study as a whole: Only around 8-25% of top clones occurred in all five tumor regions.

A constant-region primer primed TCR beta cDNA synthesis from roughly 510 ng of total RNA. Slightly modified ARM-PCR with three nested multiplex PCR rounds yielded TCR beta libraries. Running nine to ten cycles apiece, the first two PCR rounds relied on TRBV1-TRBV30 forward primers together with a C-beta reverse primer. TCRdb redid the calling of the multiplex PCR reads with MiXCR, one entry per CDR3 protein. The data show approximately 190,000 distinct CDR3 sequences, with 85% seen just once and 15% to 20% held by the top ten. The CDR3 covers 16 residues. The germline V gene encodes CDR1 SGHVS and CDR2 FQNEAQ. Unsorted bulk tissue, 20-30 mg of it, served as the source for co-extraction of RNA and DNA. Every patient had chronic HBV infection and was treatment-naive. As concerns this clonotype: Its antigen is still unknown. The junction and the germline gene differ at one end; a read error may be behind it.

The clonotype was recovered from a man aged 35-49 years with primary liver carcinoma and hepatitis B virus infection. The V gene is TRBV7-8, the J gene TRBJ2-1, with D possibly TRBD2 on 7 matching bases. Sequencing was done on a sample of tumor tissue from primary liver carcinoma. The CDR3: CARSSDSRGAANEQFF. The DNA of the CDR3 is TGTGCCAGGAGCTCGGATAGCCGGGGGGCGGCCAATGAGCAGTTCTTC.